The 7 T cell receptor beta chains given below trace back to one sample, sequenced in a study of blood T cells in healthy people across ages. A second about 7 to 12 cycle PCR used barcoded and J-beta primers. TCRdb re-derived calls from the 5' RACE reads in MiXCR, one entry per CDR3 protein. Of about 1.7 million distinct CDR3 sequences detected, over 25% appear once; the ten largest clones hold around 7.7%. The specimen sequenced was blood. These receptors came from a woman in her 30s in good health.

This clonotype has more than one count but fewer than ten. This may arise from a read error, as a much more abundant clone is one base away. The chain couples TRBV7-2 to TRBJ2-7; 11 bases match TRBD1. CDR3 length equals 15 residues. From germline, CDR1 is SGHTA and CDR2 FQGNSA. CDR3: CANSLAGQGVHEQYF. The CDR3 DNA reads as TGTGCCAACAGCTTAGCGGGACAGGGGGTCCACGAGCAGTACTTC. The full variable domain, with the rest looked up from reference TRBV7-2 and TRBJ2-7, is GAGVSQSPSNKVTEKGKDVELRCDPISGHTALYWYRQSLGQGLEFLIYFQGNSAPDKSGLPSDRFSAERTGGSVSTLTIQRTQQEDSAVYLCANSLAGQGVHEQYFGPGTRLTVT.

The gene calls are TRBV6-2 or TRBV6-3 and TRBJ2-7, with D maybe TRBD1 (5 bases). This CDR3 is 13 amino acids long. The germline V gene encodes CDR1 MNHEY and CDR2 SVGEGT. V was shortened by 7 bases and J by 3 bases, with 13 bases between the two germline ends. CDR3 amino acids: CASKGMNYYEQYF. The CDR3 DNA follows: TGTGCCAGCAAGGGGATGAATTACTACGAGCAGTACTTC.

This clonotype was seen more than once but under ten times. The CDR3 spells CASSQRWEAGYNEQYF. In DNA, the CDR3 is TGTGCCAGCAGCCAAAGGTGGGAAGCAGGCTACAATGAGCAGTACTTC. This chain connects TRBV14 to TRBJ2-1, with D unclear. Gene TRBJ2-7 matches the end of the DNA better, so the J call may be wrong. Per the germline V gene, CDR1 is SGHDN and CDR2 is FVKESK. The CDR3 totals 16 residues.

In its sample, this clonotype was seen a few times. The chain combines TRBV2 with TRBJ1-2; TRBD1 matches 7 bases. V was pared by 5 bases and J by 1 base, with 13 bases of the junction left unmatched. Germline CDR1 and CDR2: SNHLY and FYNNEI. CDR3 length equals 17 residues. CDR3 coding DNA: TGTGCCAGCAGTTCTCCAAACTCCGGGACAGATAACTATGGCTACACCTTC. Protein: CASSSPNSGTDNYGYTF.

The genes are TRBV12-3 or TRBV12-4 and TRBJ2-1; D not certain. Trimming cost V 2 bases and J 9 bases, with 17 bases left between them. CDR3 size: 15 residues. CDR3 amino acids: CASSLTGPSMLEQFF. CDR3 sequence (DNA): TGTGCCAGCAGTTTAACGGGTCCCTCAATGCTTGAGCAGTTCTTC.

At least ten counts were recorded for this clonotype. The chain couples TRBV4-1 to TRBJ1-5, with 8 bases matching TRBD1. V shed 0 bases and J 4 bases; nucleotides not matched to a gene: 2. Germline lookup yields CDR1 MGHRA and CDR2 YSYEKL. This CDR3 comprises 15 residues. The CDR3 DNA follows: TGCGCCAGCAGCCAAGACACAGGGGGTAATCAGCCCCAGCATTTT. Protein product: CASSQDTGGNQPQHF.

The V and J genes are TRBV11-2 and TRBJ1-1, with D unresolved. The germline V gene has CDR1 SGHAT and CDR2 FQNNGV. This CDR3 contains 15 residues. V was shortened by 0 bases and J by 0 bases, with 8 bases between the two germline ends. In DNA, the CDR3 is TGTGCCAGCAGCTTAGAAGGGAGCATGAACACTGAAGCTTTCTTT. Protein sequence: CASSLEGSMNTEAFF.